This entry lists 3 T cell receptor beta chains sequenced from one sample in a study of T-cell reconstitution after alpha-beta-depleted transplantation in children. Unique molecular identifiers were used to barcode this TCRbeta library. MiXCR, applied by TCRdb to the PCR reads, yields one record per CDR3 protein. In the table there are roughly 500,000 distinct CDR3 sequences, 10% to 13% of which are singletons. The sequencing used PBMCs, collected before TCRalphabeta/CD19-depleted stem cell transplant. The receptors stem from a child aged 2-15 years with inherited bone marrow failure, due to receive a stem cell transplant.

At least ten counts were recorded for this clonotype. The chain couples TRBV7-2 to TRBJ2-5; TRBD1 aligns across 8 bases. Germline V lookup: CDR1 SGHTA, CDR2 FQGNSA. J was trimmed by 1 base and V by 5 bases; bases with no gene match: 6. The CDR3 is 15 amino acids. The CDR3 here is CASSLTGTGQETQYF. CDR3 DNA sequence: TGTGCCAGCAGCCTTACCGGGACAGGCCAAGAGACCCAGTACTTC.

The sample holds a few counts of this clonotype. The V gene is TRBV20-1, the J gene TRBJ2-1; 8 nucleotides align to TRBD2. With V trimmed by 1 base and J by 9 bases, 8 bases remained unmatched. This CDR3 comprises 14 residues. Germline V gene data show CDR1 as DFQATT and CDR2 as SNEGSKA (reference sequence). CDR3: CSARGLAGLGEQFF. In DNA, the CDR3 is TGCAGTGCTAGAGGGCTAGCGGGTCTCGGTGAGCAGTTCTTC.

This clonotype was detected ten times or more. The chain links TRBV2 to TRBJ1-2, with TRBD1 identical over 12 bases. Germline CDR1 SNHLY, CDR2 FYNNEI. The J segment lost 0 bases and the V segment lost 3 bases, leaving 2 bases of the junction unmatched. This CDR3 spans 16 amino acids. The CDR3 reads CASSEGQGASNYGYTF. The CDR3 bases are TGTGCCAGCAGTGAGGGACAGGGGGCCTCTAACTATGGCTACACCTTC.